A selection of T cell receptor beta chains follows, all from one sample in a study of somatic mutations in cytotoxic T cells in rheumatoid arthritis. Method: immunoSEQ multiplex PCR; TCRdb's copy keeps in-frame clones and lacks some. The sample lists about 6,400 clones; about 72% were seen once. The sample comprised CD8+ T cells sorted from blood. The receptors shown here come from a woman between 50 and 59 years old in good health. Each CDR3 is given with its conserved first and last residue. D genes are given only for firm matches. Expanded clones are given a class, and other clones once, few, many or no size at all.

v_gene: TRBV6-1
j_gene: TRBJ2-3
d_gene: TRBD2
abundance: -
CDR3aa: CASSEASGTTDTQYF
CDR3nt: TGTGCCAGCAGTGAAGCTAGCGGGACCACAGATACGCAGTATTTT

v_gene: TRBV4-1
j_gene: TRBJ2-1
d_gene: TRBD2
abundance: -
CDR3aa: CASSQGGGSSYNEQFF
CDR3nt: TGCGCCAGCAGCCAAGGAGGCGGGAGCTCCTACAATGAGCAGTTCTTC

v_gene: TRBV4-3
j_gene: TRBJ2-3
d_gene: TRBD2
abundance: -
CDR3aa: CASSQEPPRASGGLDTQYF
CDR3nt: TGCGCCAGCAGCCAAGAGCCCCCCCGGGCTAGCGGGGGGCTGGATACGCAGTATTTT

v_gene: TRBV7-9
j_gene: TRBJ1-2
d_gene: TRBD1
abundance: -
CDR3aa: CASSLGTGGNGYTF
CDR3nt: TGTGCCAGCAGCTTAGGGACAGGGGGAAATGGCTACACCTTC

v_gene: TRBV6-1
j_gene: TRBJ2-1
d_gene: TRBD1
abundance: -
CDR3aa: CASSEFMGQGAEEQFF
CDR3nt: TGTGCCAGCAGTGAATTTATGGGACAGGGGGCTGAAGAGCAGTTCTTC

v_gene: TRBV18
j_gene: TRBJ1-2
d_gene: -
abundance: -
CDR3aa: CASSPRGAGGAYGYTF
CDR3nt: TGTGCCAGCTCACCAAGGGGCGCTGGCGGGGCCTATGGCTACACCTTC

v_gene: TRBV5-1
j_gene: TRBJ1-5
d_gene: -
abundance: once
CDR3aa: CASSGAPGNQPQHF
CDR3nt: TGCGCCAGCAGCGGGGCCCCGGGCAATCAGCCCCAGCATTTT

v_gene: TRBV6-5
j_gene: TRBJ2-7
d_gene: TRBD1
abundance: -
CDR3aa: CASSSRRDRGPDEQYF
CDR3nt: TGTGCCAGCAGTTCCCGTCGGGACAGGGGGCCGGACGAGCAGTACTTC

v_gene: TRBV11-2
j_gene: TRBJ2-7
d_gene: TRBD2
abundance: -
CDR3aa: CASSTSGGLYEQYF
CDR3nt: TGTGCCAGCAGCACTAGCGGGGGGTTGTACGAGCAGTACTTC

v_gene: TRBV2
j_gene: TRBJ2-7
d_gene: -
abundance: medium-sized
CDR3aa: CASSEEGGQYEQYF
CDR3nt: TGTGCCAGCAGTGAAGAGGGGGGGCAGTACGAGCAGTACTTC

v_gene: TRBV12-5
j_gene: TRBJ2-1
d_gene: -
abundance: -
CDR3aa: CASGSRDFSYNEQFF
CDR3nt: TGTGCTAGTGGTTCCCGGGACTTCTCCTACAATGAGCAGTTCTTC

v_gene: TRBV11-2
j_gene: TRBJ2-5
d_gene: -
abundance: once
CDR3aa: CASSSTGPWETQYF
CDR3nt: TGTGCCAGCAGCTCTACAGGGCCCTGGGAGACCCAGTACTTC

v_gene: TRBV29-1
j_gene: TRBJ2-2
d_gene: -
abundance: -
CDR3aa: CSVGHPNTGELFF
CDR3nt: TGCAGCGTTGGACACCCGAACACCGGGGAGCTGTTTTTT

v_gene: TRBV4-1
j_gene: TRBJ2-2
d_gene: -
abundance: -
CDR3aa: CASSHDPGAGELFF
CDR3nt: TGCGCCAGCAGCCATGATCCGGGTGCCGGGGAGCTGTTTTTT

v_gene: TRBV19
j_gene: TRBJ2-2
d_gene: -
abundance: -
CDR3aa: CASSIVAGELGELFF
CDR3nt: TGTGCCAGTAGTATAGTGGCAGGGGAACTCGGGGAGCTGTTTTTT

v_gene: TRBV28
j_gene: TRBJ1-2
d_gene: -
abundance: -
CDR3aa: CASTPGGREGYTF
CDR3nt: TGTGCCAGCACCCCGGGGGGGAGGGAGGGCTACACCTTC

v_gene: TRBV13
j_gene: TRBJ2-7
d_gene: TRBD2
abundance: -
CDR3aa: CASSLGGTSGGYEQYF
CDR3nt: TGTGCCAGCAGCTTAGGGGGGACTAGCGGGGGCTACGAGCAGTACTTC

v_gene: TRBV4-1
j_gene: TRBJ1-2
d_gene: TRBD1
abundance: few
CDR3aa: CASSQEKGAGYGYTF
CDR3nt: TGCGCCAGCAGCCAAGAAAAGGGGGCGGGCTATGGCTACACCTTC

v_gene: TRBV19
j_gene: TRBJ1-5
d_gene: TRBD1
abundance: -
CDR3aa: CASTGQGNQPQHF
CDR3nt: TGTGCCAGTACCGGACAGGGCAATCAGCCCCAGCATTTT

v_gene: TRBV6-6
j_gene: TRBJ1-5
d_gene: TRBD1
abundance: -
CDR3aa: CASSYRTGHSNQPQHF
CDR3nt: TGTGCCAGCAGTTATCGGACAGGGCATAGCAATCAGCCCCAGCATTTT

v_gene: TRBV9
j_gene: TRBJ2-7
d_gene: -
abundance: -
CDR3aa: CASSVAPGGNEQYF
CDR3nt: TGTGCCAGCAGCGTAGCCCCGGGTGGCAACGAGCAGTACTTC

v_gene: TRBV10-2
j_gene: TRBJ2-3
d_gene: -
abundance: once
CDR3aa: CASQTGGVQDTQYF
CDR3nt: TGCGCCAGCCAAACAGGGGGGGTCCAAGATACGCAGTATTTT

v_gene: TRBV27
j_gene: TRBJ1-5
d_gene: -
abundance: once
CDR3aa: CASRGSYSNQPQHF
CDR3nt: TGTGCCAGCAGGGGCTCTTATAGCAATCAGCCCCAGCATTTT

v_gene: TRBV7-2
j_gene: TRBJ1-1
d_gene: TRBD1
abundance: -
CDR3aa: CASSLASPTGYGTEAFF
CDR3nt: TGTGCCAGCAGCTTAGCATCCCCGACAGGGTATGGCACTGAAGCTTTCTTT

v_gene: TRBV6-1
j_gene: TRBJ1-2
d_gene: -
abundance: -
CDR3aa: CASSWEGRANYGYTF
CDR3nt: TGTGCCAGCAGTTGGGAGGGCAGAGCTAACTATGGCTACACCTTC

v_gene: TRBV9
j_gene: TRBJ1-4
d_gene: -
abundance: once
CDR3aa: CASSSWVGGENEKLFF
CDR3nt: TGTGCCAGCAGCTCTTGGGTGGGGGGGGAGAATGAAAAACTGTTTTTT

v_gene: TRBV6-6
j_gene: TRBJ1-5
d_gene: -
abundance: -
CDR3aa: CASSYSGAPDQPQHF
CDR3nt: TGTGCCAGCAGTTACTCGGGGGCCCCCGACCAGCCCCAGCATTTT

v_gene: TRBV27
j_gene: TRBJ1-6
d_gene: -
abundance: -
CDR3aa: CASSISTDSYNSPLHF
CDR3nt: TGTGCCAGCAGTATTTCGACAGACTCCTATAATTCACCCCTCCACTTT

v_gene: TRBV7-2
j_gene: TRBJ1-3
d_gene: -
abundance: -
CDR3aa: CASSPDSGGNTIYF
CDR3nt: TGTGCCAGCAGCCCAGACAGCGGGGGAAACACCATATATTTT

v_gene: TRBV2
j_gene: TRBJ1-2
d_gene: -
abundance: -
CDR3aa: CASRHTGSNYGYTF
CDR3nt: TGTGCCAGCAGGCATACAGGGTCCAACTATGGCTACACCTTC

v_gene: TRBV5-8
j_gene: TRBJ1-5
d_gene: -
abundance: -
CDR3aa: CASSLRDFKGNQPQHF
CDR3nt: TGTGCCAGCAGCTTGAGGGACTTCAAAGGCAATCAGCCCCAGCATTTT

v_gene: TRBV6-4
j_gene: TRBJ2-1
d_gene: TRBD2
abundance: -
CDR3aa: CASSPGAGGGSYEQFF
CDR3nt: TGTGCCAGCAGCCCGGGCGCGGGCGGGGGGAGCTATGAGCAGTTCTTC

v_gene: TRBV21-1
j_gene: TRBJ2-7
d_gene: -
abundance: -
CDR3aa: CASSAYRGLTYEQYF
CDR3nt: TGTGCCAGCAGCGCCTACAGGGGTTTGACCTACGAGCAGTACTTC

v_gene: TRBV6-5
j_gene: TRBJ1-6
d_gene: TRBD1
abundance: -
CDR3aa: CASSLNRDSPLHF
CDR3nt: TGTGCCAGCAGTCTCAACCGGGACAGCCCCCTCCACTTT

v_gene: TRBV15
j_gene: TRBJ1-1
d_gene: -
abundance: -
CDR3aa: CATSREELTARRGEAFF
CDR3nt: TGTGCCACCAGCAGAGAAGAATTGACAGCCCGTAGGGGTGAAGCTTTCTTT

v_gene: TRBV9
j_gene: TRBJ2-7
d_gene: -
abundance: -
CDR3aa: CASSVRATRF
CDR3nt: TGTGCCAGCAGCGTCAGGGCCACCCGCTTC

v_gene: TRBV7-9
j_gene: TRBJ2-1
d_gene: TRBD1
abundance: -
CDR3aa: CASSGRDRGSYNEQFF
CDR3nt: TGTGCCAGCAGCGGACGGGACAGGGGGTCCTACAATGAGCAGTTCTTC

v_gene: TRBV18
j_gene: TRBJ1-1
d_gene: -
abundance: -
CDR3aa: CASSPPGGVDTEAFF
CDR3nt: TGTGCCAGCTCACCCCCGGGGGGGGTAGACACTGAAGCTTTCTTT

v_gene: TRBV5-8
j_gene: TRBJ2-7
d_gene: -
abundance: few
CDR3aa: CASSRDSSEQYF
CDR3nt: TGTGCCAGCAGCAGGGACTCCAGCGAGCAGTACTTC

v_gene: TRBV5-6
j_gene: TRBJ2-2
d_gene: TRBD1
abundance: -
CDR3aa: CASRLQGASTGELFF
CDR3nt: TGTGCCAGCCGATTACAGGGGGCTTCGACCGGGGAGCTGTTTTTT

v_gene: TRBV5-5
j_gene: TRBJ1-4
d_gene: TRBD1
abundance: few
CDR3aa: CASSLALRTGDNEKLFF
CDR3nt: TGTGCCAGCAGCTTGGCCCTTAGGACAGGGGATAATGAAAAACTGTTTTTT